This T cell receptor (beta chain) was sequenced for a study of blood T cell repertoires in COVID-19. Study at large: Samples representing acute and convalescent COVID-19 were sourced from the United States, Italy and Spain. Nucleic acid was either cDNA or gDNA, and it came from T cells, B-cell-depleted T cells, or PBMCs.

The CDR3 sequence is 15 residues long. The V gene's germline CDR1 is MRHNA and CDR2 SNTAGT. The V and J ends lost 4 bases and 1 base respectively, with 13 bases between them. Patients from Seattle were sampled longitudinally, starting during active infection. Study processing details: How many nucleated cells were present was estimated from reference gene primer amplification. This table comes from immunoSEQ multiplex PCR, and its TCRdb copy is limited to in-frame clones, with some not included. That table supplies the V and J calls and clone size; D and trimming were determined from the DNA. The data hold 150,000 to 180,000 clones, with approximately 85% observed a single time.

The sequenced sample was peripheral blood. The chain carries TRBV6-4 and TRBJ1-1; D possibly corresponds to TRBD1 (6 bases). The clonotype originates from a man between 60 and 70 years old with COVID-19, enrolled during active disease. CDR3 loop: CASSAEQGWNTEAFF. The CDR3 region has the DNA TGTGCCAGCAGTGCAGAACAGGGTTGGAACACTGAAGCTTTCTTT.